The clone carrying this TCR beta chain was seen a few times. Its antigen is not identified. Unmatched junction bases numbered 14, after V lost 0 bases and J lost 6 bases. The CDR3 extends over 18 amino acids. Germline CDR1 is SEHNR and CDR2 is FQNEAQ (reference sequence). About 120 mL of blood, on average, came from one heparinised draw per donor. TCRB transcripts that were expressed got sequenced, as all of the isolated RNA had been reverse transcribed. Profiled with immunoSEQ multiplex PCR; TCRdb holds only in-frame clones, not every one. Among 300,000 to 400,000 clones, over 10% were seen once, and the ten largest hold less than 0.02%. This sample was taken from a study of beta chain features in type 1 diabetes. Study-wide results and caveats: For TCRB rearrangement, an influence of HLA type remained unresolved here. People with Type 1 diabetes carried modestly yet significantly shorter TCRB CDR3s in all four CD4+ subsets.

The sequenced sample consisted of naive CD4+ T cells from blood. V gene TRBV7-9 combines with J gene TRBJ2-3; 8 bases align to TRBD2. The receptor was isolated from a man aged 18 to 29 in good health. The DNA for the CDR3 is TGTGCCAGCAGCTTAGCGCTTGCAGCGGGAGTATCGAGGGATACGCAGTATTTT. Residues: CASSLALAAGVSRDTQYF.